This T cell receptor beta chain was observed in a study of T-cell reconstitution after alpha-beta-depleted transplantation in children (TCRdb year 2016). General notes on the study: T-cell immune reconstitution after TCRalphabeta/CD19-depleted allogeneic hematopoietic cell transplantation in children was quantitatively tracked in the study by means of TCR repertoire profiling. What the authors observed across the whole study: In some patients, the high TCRbeta diversity seen at day 60 was put down to recipient T cells and intrathymic progenitors that had survived conditioning. Over the following months the frequencies of hyperexpanded clones went down, and after one year T-cell counts and TCRbeta diversity were mostly credited to newly produced T cells. The apparently early alphabetaT-cell count recovery about two months after transplant was reportedly dependent on only several hundred rapidly expanded clones derived from non-depleted graft cells.

Reading from cysteine to phenylalanine, the CDR3 counts 12 amino acids. Here the CDR3 DNA is all that survives: 36 bases in frame from base 1. Reading the germline V gene gives CDR1 SNHLY and CDR2 FYNNEI. V is cut by 5 bases and J by 7 bases, and the space between the germline ends is 9 bases. Preparation of the library involved PCR. The sequencer was an Illumina HiSeq 2500. TCR libraries were prepared with molecular barcoding, using unique molecular identifiers to normalize TCRbeta repertoire quantification. TCRdb applied fastp at Q25 and MiXCR to the public reads, then kept only in-frame beta chains. Each entry merges the rows of one CDR3 protein and shows their most common DNA and genes. In all, the sample holds about a million distinct CDR3 sequences, and about 31% of those were seen once. Roughly 28% of the sample comes from the top ten. With respect to this clonotype: Its binding antigen is unknown. The input lacks base qualities; no much larger clone sits a single base away.

According to the study, the label for this sample's treatment or condition signals: allogeneic hematopoietic cell transplantation with graft depleted of TCRalphabeta T cells and CD19 B cells. The children who served as transplant recipients had been given grafts of TCRalphabeta/CD19-depleted allogeneic hematopoietic cells. The sequence links TRBV2 to TRBJ1-5, with the D segment identity uncertain. The sequences come from PBMCs, mostly from graft donor cells, collected 360 days after TCRalphabeta/CD19-depleted stem cell transplant. This sequence originates from a boy under three years old who had a stem cell transplant for SCID, so the T cells may come from the graft donor. In nucleotide form, the sequence is TGTGCCAGCAGTACGGTTGAGCAGCCCCAGCATTTT. This translates into CASSTVEQPQHF.